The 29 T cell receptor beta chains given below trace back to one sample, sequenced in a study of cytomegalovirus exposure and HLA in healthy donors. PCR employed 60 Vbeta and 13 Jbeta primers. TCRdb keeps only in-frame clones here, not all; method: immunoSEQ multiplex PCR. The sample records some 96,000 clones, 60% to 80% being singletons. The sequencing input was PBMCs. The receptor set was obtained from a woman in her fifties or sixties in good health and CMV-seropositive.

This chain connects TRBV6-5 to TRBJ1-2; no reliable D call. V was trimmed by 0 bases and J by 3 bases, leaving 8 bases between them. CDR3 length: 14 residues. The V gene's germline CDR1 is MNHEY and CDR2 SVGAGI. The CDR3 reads CASSYSQRDYGYTF. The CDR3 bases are TGTGCCAGCAGTTACTCCCAGCGGGACTATGGCTACACCTTC.

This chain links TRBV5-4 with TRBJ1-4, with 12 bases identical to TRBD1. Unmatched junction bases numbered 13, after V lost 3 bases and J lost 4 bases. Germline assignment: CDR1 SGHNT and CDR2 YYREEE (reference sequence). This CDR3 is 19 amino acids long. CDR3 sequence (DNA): TGTGCCAGCAGCTCAGCGGGACAGGGGGCTATTTTGGGTAATGAAAAACTGTTTTTT. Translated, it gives CASSSAGQGAILGNEKLFF.

The CDR3: CASSEALDRDFGYTF. The CDR3 nucleotides read TGTGCCAGCAGTGAAGCGTTAGACAGGGATTTTGGCTACACCTTC. The chain joins TRBV6-1 to TRBJ1-2, with 7 bases that match TRBD1. This CDR3 region has 15 residues. V lost 0 bases and J lost 7; bases outside the gene matches: 8. The germline V gene has CDR1 MNHNS and CDR2 SASEGT.

CDR3 region: CSVGGEREVNEQFF. CDR3 bases: TGCAGCGTAGGGGGGGAGCGGGAGGTCAATGAGCAGTTCTTC. The chain carries TRBV29-1 and TRBJ2-1, with 9 positions matching TRBD2. This CDR3 is 14 amino acids long. J was trimmed by 6 bases and V by 6 bases; bases with no gene match: 9. Germline-derived CDR1 and CDR2 are SQVTM and ANQGSEA.

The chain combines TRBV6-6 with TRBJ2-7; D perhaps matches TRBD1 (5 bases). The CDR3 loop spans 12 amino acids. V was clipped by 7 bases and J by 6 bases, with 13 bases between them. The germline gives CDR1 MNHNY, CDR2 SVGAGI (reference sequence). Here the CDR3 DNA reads TGTGCCAGCACCAACAGGCCCTCCGAGCAGTACTTC. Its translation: CASTNRPSEQYF.

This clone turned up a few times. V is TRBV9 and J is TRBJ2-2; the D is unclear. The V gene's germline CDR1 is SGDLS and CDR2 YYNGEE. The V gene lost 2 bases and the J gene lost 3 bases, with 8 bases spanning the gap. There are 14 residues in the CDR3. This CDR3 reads CASSVGPYTGELFF. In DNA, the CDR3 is TGTGCCAGCAGCGTTGGCCCTTACACCGGGGAGCTGTTTTTT.

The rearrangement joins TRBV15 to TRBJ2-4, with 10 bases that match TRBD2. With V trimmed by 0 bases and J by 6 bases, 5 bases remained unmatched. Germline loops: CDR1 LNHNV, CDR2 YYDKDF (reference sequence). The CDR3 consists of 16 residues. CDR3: CATSRELAGAGNIQYF. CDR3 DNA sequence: TGTGCCACCAGCAGAGAGCTAGCGGGAGCTGGAAACATTCAGTACTTC.

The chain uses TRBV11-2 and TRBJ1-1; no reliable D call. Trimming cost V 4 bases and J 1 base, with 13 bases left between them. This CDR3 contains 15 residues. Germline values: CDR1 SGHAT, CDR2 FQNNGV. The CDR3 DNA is TGTGCCAGCAGCTCCCCCCCGCTGCGGAACACTGAAGCTTTCTTT. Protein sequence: CASSSPPLRNTEAFF.

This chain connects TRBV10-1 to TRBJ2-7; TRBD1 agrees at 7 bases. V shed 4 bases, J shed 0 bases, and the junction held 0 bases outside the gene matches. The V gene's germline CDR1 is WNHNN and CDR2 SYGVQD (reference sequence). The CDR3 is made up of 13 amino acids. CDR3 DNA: TGCGCCAGCAGTGGGGACAGCTCCTACGAGCAGTACTTC. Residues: CASSGDSSYEQYF.

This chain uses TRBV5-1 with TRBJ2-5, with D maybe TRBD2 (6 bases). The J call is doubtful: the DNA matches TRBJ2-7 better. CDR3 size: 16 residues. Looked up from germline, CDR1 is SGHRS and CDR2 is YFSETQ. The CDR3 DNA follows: TGCGCCAGCAGCATCGGATACCGGGACCGGGAGCTCGAGCAGTACTTC. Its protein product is CASSIGYRDRELEQYF.

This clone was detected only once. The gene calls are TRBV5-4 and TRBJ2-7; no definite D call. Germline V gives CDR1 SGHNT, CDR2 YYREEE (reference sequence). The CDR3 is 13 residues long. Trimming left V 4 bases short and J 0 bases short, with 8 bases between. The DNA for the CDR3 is TGTGCCAGCAGCCAATCCCCCTCCTACGAGCAGTACTTC. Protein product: CASSQSPSYEQYF.

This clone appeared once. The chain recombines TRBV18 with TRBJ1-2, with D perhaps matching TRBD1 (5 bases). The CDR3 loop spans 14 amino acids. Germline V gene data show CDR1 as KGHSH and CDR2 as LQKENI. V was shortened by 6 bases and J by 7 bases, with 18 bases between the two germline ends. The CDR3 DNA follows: TGTGCCAGCTCCACGCGGGGGATAGACGGTGGCTACACCTTC. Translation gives CASSTRGIDGGYTF.

The CDR3 protein is CAISAGGGRAVWNIQYF. The CDR3 DNA is TGTGCCATCAGTGCCGGGGGGGGGAGGGCCGTCTGGAACATTCAGTACTTC. The rearrangement links TRBV10-3 to TRBJ2-4; 8 nucleotides align to TRBD2. V shed 4 bases and J 7 bases; nucleotides not matched to a gene: 15. The germline gives CDR1 ENHRY, CDR2 SYGVKD. The CDR3 length is 17 residues.

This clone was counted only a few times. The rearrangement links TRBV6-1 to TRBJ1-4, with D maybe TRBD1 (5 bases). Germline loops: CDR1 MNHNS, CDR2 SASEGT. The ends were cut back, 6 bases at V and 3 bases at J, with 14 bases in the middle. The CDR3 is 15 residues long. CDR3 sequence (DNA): TGTGCCAGCAGAGCCCGCAGGGCGGCTAATGAAAAACTGTTTTTT. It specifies CASRARRAANEKLFF.

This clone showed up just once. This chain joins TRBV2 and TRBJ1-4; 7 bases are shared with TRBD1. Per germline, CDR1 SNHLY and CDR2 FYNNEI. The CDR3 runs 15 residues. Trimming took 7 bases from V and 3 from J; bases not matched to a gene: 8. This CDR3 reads CASTLDTGANEKLFF. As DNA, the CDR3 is TGTGCCAGCACCCTTGATACAGGGGCTAATGAAAAACTGTTTTTT. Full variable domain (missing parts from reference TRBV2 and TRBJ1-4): EPEVTQTPSHQVTQMGQEVILRCVPISNHLYFYWYRQILGQKVEFLVSFYNNEISEKSEIFDDQFSVERPDGSNFTLKIRSTKLEDSAMYFCASTLDTGANEKLFFGSGTQLSVL.

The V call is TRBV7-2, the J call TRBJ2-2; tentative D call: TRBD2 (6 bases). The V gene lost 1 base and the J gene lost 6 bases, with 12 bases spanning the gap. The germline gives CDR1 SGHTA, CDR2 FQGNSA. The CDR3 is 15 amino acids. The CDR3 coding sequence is TGTGCCAGCAGCTTAGGGGACCAGCGGGCCGGGGAGCTGTTTTTT. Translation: CASSLGDQRAGELFF.

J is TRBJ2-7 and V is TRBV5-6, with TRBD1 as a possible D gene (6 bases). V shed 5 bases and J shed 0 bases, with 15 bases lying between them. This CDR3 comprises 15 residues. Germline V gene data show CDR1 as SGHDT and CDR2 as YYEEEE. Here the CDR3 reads CASSPYRDASYEQYF. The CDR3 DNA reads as TGTGCCAGCAGTCCATACAGGGATGCCTCCTACGAGCAGTACTTC.

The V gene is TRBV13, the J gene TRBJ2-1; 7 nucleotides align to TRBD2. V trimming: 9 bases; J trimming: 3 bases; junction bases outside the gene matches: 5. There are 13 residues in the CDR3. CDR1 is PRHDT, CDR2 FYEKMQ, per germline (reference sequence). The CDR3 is CASAGTIYNEQFF. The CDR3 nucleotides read TGTGCCAGTGCCGGGACTATCTACAATGAGCAGTTCTTC.

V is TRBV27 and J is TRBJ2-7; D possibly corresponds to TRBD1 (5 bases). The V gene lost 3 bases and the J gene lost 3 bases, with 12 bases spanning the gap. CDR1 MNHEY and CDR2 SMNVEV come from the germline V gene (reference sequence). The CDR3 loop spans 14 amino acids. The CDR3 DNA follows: TGTGCCAGCAGTTTTACCGCCAGGGACTACGAGCAGTACTTC. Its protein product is CASSFTARDYEQYF.

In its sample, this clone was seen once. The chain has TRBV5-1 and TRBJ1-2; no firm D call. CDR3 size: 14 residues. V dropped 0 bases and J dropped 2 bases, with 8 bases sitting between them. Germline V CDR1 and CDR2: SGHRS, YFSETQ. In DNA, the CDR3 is TGCGCCAGCAGCTTGGCCCGGGAAAACTATGGCTACACCTTC. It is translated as CASSLARENYGYTF.

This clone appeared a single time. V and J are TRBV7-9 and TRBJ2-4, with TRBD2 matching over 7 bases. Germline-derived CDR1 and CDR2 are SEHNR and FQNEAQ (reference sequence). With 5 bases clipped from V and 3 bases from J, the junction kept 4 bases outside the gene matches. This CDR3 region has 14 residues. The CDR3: CASSPREDKNIQYF. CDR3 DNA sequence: TGTGCCAGCAGCCCACGGGAGGACAAAAACATTCAGTACTTC.

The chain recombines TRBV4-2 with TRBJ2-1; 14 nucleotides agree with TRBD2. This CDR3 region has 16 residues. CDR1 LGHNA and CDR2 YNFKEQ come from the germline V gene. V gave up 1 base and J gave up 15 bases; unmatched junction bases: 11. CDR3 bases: TGTGCCAGCAGCCAAGTTACCGGGACTAGCGGGAGTAGGTGGTTCTTC. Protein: CASSQVTGTSGSRWFF.

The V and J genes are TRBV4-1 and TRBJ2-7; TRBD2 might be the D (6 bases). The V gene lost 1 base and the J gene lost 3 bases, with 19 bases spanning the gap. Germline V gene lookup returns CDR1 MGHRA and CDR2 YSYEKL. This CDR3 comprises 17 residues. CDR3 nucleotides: TGCGCCAGCAGCCAAGGTTGGATGGGACTCGAGCGCTACGAGCAGTACTTC. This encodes CASSQGWMGLERYEQYF.

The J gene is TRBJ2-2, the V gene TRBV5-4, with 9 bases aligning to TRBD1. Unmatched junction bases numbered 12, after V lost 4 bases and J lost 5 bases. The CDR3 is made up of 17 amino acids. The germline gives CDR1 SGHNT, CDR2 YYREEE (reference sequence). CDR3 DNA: TGTGCCAGCAGCCACCGACAGGGGGGTGTAGGGACCGGGGAGCTGTTTTTT. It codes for CASSHRQGGVGTGELFF.

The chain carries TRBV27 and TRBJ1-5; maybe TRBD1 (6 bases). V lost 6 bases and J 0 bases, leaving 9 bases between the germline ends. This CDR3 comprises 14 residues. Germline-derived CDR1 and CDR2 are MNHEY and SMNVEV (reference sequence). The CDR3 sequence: CASRGGASNQPQHF. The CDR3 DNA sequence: TGTGCCAGCAGGGGGGGGGCTAGCAATCAGCCCCAGCATTTT.

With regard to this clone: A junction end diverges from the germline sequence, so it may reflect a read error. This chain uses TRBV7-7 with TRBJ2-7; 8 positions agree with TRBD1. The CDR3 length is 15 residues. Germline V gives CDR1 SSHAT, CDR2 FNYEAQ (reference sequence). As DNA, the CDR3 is TGTGCTAGCAGTTCCGGACAGGGACTGTACGACGAGCAGTACTTC. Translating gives CASSSGQGLYDEQYF.

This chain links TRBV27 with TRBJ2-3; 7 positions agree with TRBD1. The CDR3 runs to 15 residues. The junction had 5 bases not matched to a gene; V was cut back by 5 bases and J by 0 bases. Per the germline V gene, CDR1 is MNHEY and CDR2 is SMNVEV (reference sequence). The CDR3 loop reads CASSHRGQSTDTQYF. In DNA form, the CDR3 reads TGTGCCAGCAGTCACCGGGGACAGAGCACAGATACGCAGTATTTT.

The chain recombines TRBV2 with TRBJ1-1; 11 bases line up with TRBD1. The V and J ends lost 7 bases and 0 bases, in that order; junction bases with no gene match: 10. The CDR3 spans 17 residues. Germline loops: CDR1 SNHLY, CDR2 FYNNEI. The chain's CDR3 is CASMVGQGGHMNTEAFF. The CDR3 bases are TGTGCCAGCATGGTGGGACAGGGGGGCCACATGAACACTGAAGCTTTCTTT.

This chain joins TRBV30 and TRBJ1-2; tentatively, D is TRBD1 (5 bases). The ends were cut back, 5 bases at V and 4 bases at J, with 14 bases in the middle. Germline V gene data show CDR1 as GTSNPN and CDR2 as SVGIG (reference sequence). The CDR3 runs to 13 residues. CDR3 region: CAWRQKSGYGYTF. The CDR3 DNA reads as TGTGCCTGGCGACAGAAATCCGGCTATGGCTACACCTTC. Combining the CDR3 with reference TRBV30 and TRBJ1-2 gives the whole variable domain SQTIHQWPATLVQPVGSPLSLECTVEGTSNPNLYWYRQAAGRGLQLLFYSVGIGQISSEVPQNLSASRPQDRQFILSSKKLLLSDSGFYLCAWRQKSGYGYTFGSGTRLTVV.